The 32 T cell receptor beta chains presented below share a single source sample, sequenced in a study of shared clonotypes between healthy human individuals. Terminally differentiated effector memory CD45RA+ cells were excluded by CCR7 positive selection of CD45RO-negative cells. Data came from immunoSEQ multiplex PCR; TCRdb stores just in-frame clones and leaves some out. The data hold millions of clones, with around 96% observed a single time. What was sequenced was naive CD8+ T cells sorted from blood. Every receptor here comes from a man between 18 and 29 years old in good health.

V usage is TRBV7-9 and J usage is TRBJ1-4, with unresolved D. Germline V gene data show CDR1 as SEHNR and CDR2 as FQNEAQ (reference sequence). This CDR3 has 12 amino acids. Trimming removed 5 bases from V and 8 bases from J, with 9 bases in between. CDR3 sequence reads: CASSPAGEKLFF. Written as DNA, the CDR3 is TGTGCCAGCAGCCCAGCTGGGGAAAAACTGTTTTTT. Full variable domain (remainder filled in from reference TRBV7-9 and TRBJ1-4): DTGVSQNPRHKITKRGQNVTFRCDPISEHNRLYWYRQTLGQGPEFLTYFQNEAQLEKSRLLSDRFSAERPKGSFSTLEIQRTEQGDSAMYLCASSPAGEKLFFGSGTQLSVL.

Regarding this clone: The sample holds other DNA sequences that translate to the same CDR3. CDR3: CASSVVPGSYNEQFF. CDR3 DNA sequence: TGTGCCAGCAGCGTAGTACCGGGAAGCTACAATGAGCAGTTCTTC. The V call is TRBV9, the J call TRBJ2-1; possible D gene TRBD2, 5 bases. Germline values: CDR1 SGDLS, CDR2 YYNGEE. Trimming removed 0 bases from V and 3 bases from J, with 10 bases in between. The CDR3 totals 15 residues.

The chain uses TRBV14 and TRBJ1-4; D gene unclear. CDR3 size: 16 residues. CDR1 and CDR2 from the germline V gene are SGHDN and FVKESK. Trimming pared 0 bases from V and 8 bases from J, leaving 16 bases between. The CDR3 nucleotides read TGTGCCAGCAGCCAAGATAGTCTAGGTCTCGAGGAAAAACTGTTTTTT. This encodes CASSQDSLGLEEKLFF.

The chain joins TRBV4-1 to TRBJ2-7, with TRBD2 as a possible D gene (6 bases). The CDR3 spans 15 residues. Germline values: CDR1 MGHRA, CDR2 YSYEKL. Trimming pared 0 bases from V and 7 bases from J, leaving 16 bases between. The CDR3 coding sequence is TGCGCCAGCAGCCAAGATGGGGGACTCGCCAGGGAGCAGTACTTC. Translated: CASSQDGGLAREQYF.

The chain combines TRBV29-1 with TRBJ2-3; 14 nucleotides match TRBD2. The germline V gene has CDR1 SQVTM and CDR2 ANQGSEA. This CDR3 region has 20 residues. Trimming cost V 0 bases and J 0 bases; bases outside gene matches: 11. CDR3 sequence reads: CSVEDWGLAGEATSTDTQYF. The CDR3 bases are TGCAGCGTTGAAGACTGGGGACTAGCGGGAGAAGCTACTAGCACAGATACGCAGTATTTT.

Worth noting for this clone: The same CDR3 is also encoded by other DNA sequences in this sample. The J gene is TRBJ1-2, the V gene TRBV7-9; 9 bases align to TRBD1. After removal of 5 bases from V and 8 bases from J, the junction contained 6 bases not matched to a gene. The germline V gene has CDR1 SEHNR and CDR2 FQNEAQ (reference sequence). This CDR3 has 13 residues. The CDR3 DNA reads TGTGCCAGCAGCCCGGGACAGGGCAACGGCTACACCTTC. Translated, it gives CASSPGQGNGYTF. Full variable domain (remainder filled in from reference TRBV7-9 and TRBJ1-2): DTGVSQNPRHKITKRGQNVTFRCDPISEHNRLYWYRQTLGQGPEFLTYFQNEAQLEKSRLLSDRFSAERPKGSFSTLEIQRTEQGDSAMYLCASSPGQGNGYTFGSGTRLTVV.

The chain is built from TRBV10-2 and TRBJ2-1; D not resolved. CDR1 and CDR2 from the germline V gene are WSHSY and SAAADI. The CDR3 covers 17 residues. Trimming cost V 2 bases and J 0 bases, with 14 bases left between them. CDR3 protein: CASSEGLEIGSYNEQFF. Written as DNA, the CDR3 is TGCGCCAGCAGTGAGGGTCTAGAGATCGGCTCCTACAATGAGCAGTTCTTC.

On this clone: Other DNA sequences within the sample encode an identical CDR3. V usage is TRBV7-9 and J usage is TRBJ2-1; no firm D call. Germline V gene lookup returns CDR1 SEHNR and CDR2 FQNEAQ (reference sequence). V lost 6 bases and J 4 bases, leaving 4 bases between the germline ends. CDR3 length: 11 amino acids. The DNA for the CDR3 is TGTGCCAGCAGTCGGTACAATGAGCAGTTCTTC. Translated, it gives CASSRYNEQFF.

The rearrangement uses TRBV6-5 and TRBJ2-1; D call uncertain. The germline V gene has CDR1 MNHEY and CDR2 SVGAGI. The CDR3 totals 13 residues. V was pared by 2 bases and J by 9 bases, with 11 bases between. CDR3 protein: CASSYRSISEQFF. The DNA for the CDR3 is TGTGCCAGCAGTTACCGTTCGATTAGTGAGCAGTTCTTC.

This rearrangement joins TRBV5-5 to TRBJ2-7, with TRBD2 as a possible D gene (7 bases). Germline CDR1 SGHKS, CDR2 YYEKEE (reference sequence). There are 17 residues in the CDR3. V lost 6 bases to trimming and J lost 4 bases, with 26 bases between them. CDR3 sequence: CASTWGAYGTTNYEQYF. CDR3 bases: TGTGCCAGCACTTGGGGGGCCTACGGGACTACTAATTACGAGCAGTACTTC.

Note on this clone: Other DNA sequences in the same sample also yield this CDR3. This chain uses TRBV7-9 with TRBJ1-2; 8 bases line up with TRBD1. CDR1 SEHNR and CDR2 FQNEAQ come from the germline V gene (reference sequence). V gave up 3 bases and J gave up 4 bases; unmatched junction bases: 1. The length of the CDR3 is 13 residues. The CDR3: CASSLTGAYGYTF. The CDR3 coding sequence is TGTGCCAGCAGCTTGACAGGGGCCTATGGCTACACCTTC.

The chain links TRBV10-1 to TRBJ1-1; D perhaps matches TRBD1 (5 bases). The germline V and J ends were trimmed by 2 bases and 4 bases, with 17 bases remaining between them. Germline CDR1 reads WNHNN; CDR2 reads SYGVQD (reference sequence). This CDR3 comprises 16 residues. The CDR3 DNA is TGCGCCAGCAGTGAGGGGAGGAGAATTGGGGGCACTGAAGCTTTCTTT. Amino acids: CASSEGRRIGGTEAFF.

As regards this clone: The same CDR3 arises from other DNA sequences in this sample as well. V and J are TRBV27 and TRBJ1-5; possible D gene TRBD1, 5 bases. The CDR3 is made up of 14 amino acids. From germline, CDR1 is MNHEY and CDR2 SMNVEV (reference sequence). Between the trimmed V and J ends, which lost 2 bases and 1 base, there was a span of 6 bases. CDR3 bases: TGTGCCAGCAGTTTAGGGGGGAGCAATCAGCCCCAGCATTTT. Translated, it gives CASSLGGSNQPQHF.

The chain employs TRBV4-1 and TRBJ2-7, with D unresolved. V was pared by 3 bases and J by 6 bases, with 12 bases between. Germline-derived CDR1 and CDR2 are MGHRA and YSYEKL. The CDR3 has 13 amino acids. In DNA form, the CDR3 reads TGCGCCAGCAGCCACGATTTAAGACTCGAGCAGTACTTC. Amino acid sequence: CASSHDLRLEQYF.

This rearrangement joins TRBV7-9 to TRBJ2-3; 9 bases align to TRBD2. Germline CDR1 reads SEHNR; CDR2 reads FQNEAQ (reference sequence). V shed 5 bases, J shed 6 bases, and the junction held 12 bases outside the gene matches. The CDR3 is made up of 16 amino acids. The CDR3 loop is CASSGAGGINSDTQYF. The CDR3 coding sequence is TGTGCCAGCAGCGGGGCGGGAGGGATCAATTCGGATACGCAGTATTTT.

This clone occurred once. The CDR3 DNA reads TGTGCCAGCAGCTTAGGGGGCCTGGAAGGTTTCTACGAGCAGTACTTC. It codes for CASSLGGLEGFYEQYF. This chain joins TRBV7-6 and TRBJ2-7; weak D call: TRBD1 (5 bases). CDR3 length: 16 residues. CDR1 and CDR2 (germline): SGHVS, FNYEAQ. The V end was cut by 1 base, the J end by 3 bases, with 16 bases between.

A word on this clone: This same CDR3 is encoded by further DNA sequences in the sample. The genes are TRBV5-4 and TRBJ2-1; 8 positions match TRBD2. The length of the CDR3 is 15 residues. The ends lost 2 bases at V and 0 bases at J; junction bases unmatched: 1. The germline gives CDR1 SGHNT, CDR2 YYREEE (reference sequence). This chain's CDR3 is CASSLGTSSYNEQFF. The CDR3 DNA reads TGTGCCAGCAGCTTAGGGACTAGCTCCTACAATGAGCAGTTCTTC.

The J gene is TRBJ1-4, the V gene TRBV6-8; D gene ambiguous. CDR1 and CDR2 (germline): MNHGY, SAAAGT. V was trimmed by 0 bases and J by 0 bases, leaving 23 bases between them. The CDR3 runs 21 residues. CDR3 bases: TGTGCCAGCAGTTACTCAAAAGGGCGGCATCAGGATGAGGCAACTAATGAAAAACTGTTTTTT. It codes for CASSYSKGRHQDEATNEKLFF.

In the case of this clone: Other DNA sequences in the sample encode the same CDR3. The J gene is TRBJ2-1, the V gene TRBV27, with 13 nucleotides matching TRBD2. The germline CDR1 and CDR2 sequences are MNHEY and SMNVEV (reference sequence). V was pared by 5 bases and J by 6 bases, with 4 bases of the junction left unmatched. The CDR3 consists of 15 residues. CDR3 in DNA: TGTGCCAGCAGTCCCGGGACTAGCGGGGTCAATGAGCAGTTCTTC. It encodes CASSPGTSGVNEQFF.

The genes are TRBV14 and TRBJ1-6, with 10 bases fitting TRBD1. This CDR3 contains 15 residues. V lost 0 bases to trimming and J lost 8 bases; unmatched junction nucleotides: 1. The germline CDR1 and CDR2 sequences are SGHDN and FVKESK. The CDR3, as DNA: TGTGCCAGCAGCCAAGAGGGACAGGGGTATTCACCCCTCCACTTT. As protein: CASSQEGQGYSPLHF.

The gene calls are TRBV19 and TRBJ1-5; D not certain. The CDR3 is made up of 12 amino acids. CDR1 and CDR2 from the germline V gene are LNHDA and SQIVND (reference sequence). The ends were cut back, 7 bases at V and 7 bases at J, with 11 bases in the middle. CDR3 in DNA: TGTGCCAGTACCACGGATCGGCAGCCCCAGCATTTT. As protein: CASTTDRQPQHF.

This clone was counted a single time. V gene TRBV5-6 combines with J gene TRBJ2-1; 8 bases line up with TRBD1. Germline V CDR1 and CDR2: SGHDT, YYEEEE. The CDR3 is 16 amino acids. J was trimmed by 1 base and V by 2 bases; bases with no gene match: 5. The CDR3 DNA reads TGTGCCAGCAGCTTTCGACAGGGGCCTTCCTACAATGAGCAGTTCTTC. Its protein product is CASSFRQGPSYNEQFF.

V is TRBV4-1 and J is TRBJ2-3, with TRBD1 as a possible D gene (5 bases). CDR3 size: 14 residues. In germline, CDR1 is MGHRA, CDR2 YSYEKL. V lost 0 bases and J 4 bases, leaving 8 bases between the germline ends. CDR3 in amino acids: CASSQERGADTQYF. For the CDR3, the DNA is TGCGCCAGCAGCCAAGAAAGGGGCGCAGATACGCAGTATTTT.

The chain links TRBV5-4 to TRBJ2-3; D might be TRBD2 (7 bases). The germline CDR1 and CDR2 sequences are SGHNT and YYREEE (reference sequence). The CDR3 covers 15 residues. Trimming cost V 5 bases and J 0 bases, with 13 bases left between them. CDR3: CASRLGGASTDTQYF. Written as DNA, the CDR3 is TGTGCCAGCAGATTAGGGGGGGCAAGCACAGATACGCAGTATTTT.

The rearrangement joins TRBV2 to TRBJ2-7; D is unclear. Between the trimmed V and J ends, which lost 4 bases and 6 bases, there was a span of 19 bases. CDR1 is SNHLY, CDR2 FYNNEI, per germline. The CDR3 has 15 residues. CDR3 DNA sequence: TGTGCCAGCAGTGTATCTGAGCTAGAGGTGGTCGAGCAGTACTTC. Translation gives CASSVSELEVVEQYF.

This rearrangement joins TRBV7-9 to TRBJ2-7, with 8 bases lining up with TRBD1. The CDR3 is 15 residues long. Germline trimming cut 4 bases from V and 5 bases from J; bases unmatched to any gene: 10. CDR1 is SEHNR and CDR2 is FQNEAQ in the germline V gene (reference sequence). Here the CDR3 reads CASSSGGQGSHEQYF. The CDR3 DNA is TGTGCCAGCAGCTCAGGCGGACAGGGTTCCCACGAGCAGTACTTC.

V gene TRBV28 combines with J gene TRBJ2-3, with TRBD1 as a possible D gene (6 bases). V lost 2 bases and J 2 bases, leaving 14 bases between the germline ends. The CDR3 is made up of 16 amino acids. Looked up from germline, CDR1 is MDHEN and CDR2 is SYDVKM. The CDR3 reads CASSLELDSLTDTQYF. The DNA for the CDR3 is TGTGCCAGCAGTTTAGAGTTGGACAGCCTCACAGATACGCAGTATTTT.

The chain's CDR3 is CASSLTDDPSSYEQYF. CDR3 coding DNA: TGTGCCAGCAGTTTAACGGATGACCCCTCCTCCTACGAGCAGTACTTC. The V gene is TRBV27, the J gene TRBJ2-7; D call uncertain. Trimming removed 2 bases from V and 0 bases from J, with 14 bases in between. Germline CDR1 reads MNHEY; CDR2 reads SMNVEV (reference sequence). This CDR3 is 16 amino acids long.

The V and J genes are TRBV2 and TRBJ1-4; the D gene is possibly TRBD1 (6 bases). The CDR3 sequence is 15 residues long. V dropped 7 bases and J dropped 4 bases, with 16 bases sitting between them. Germline V gene data show CDR1 as SNHLY and CDR2 as FYNNEI. CDR3 in DNA: TGTGCCAGCATTCGGGGAGGACAGAATAATGAAAAACTGTTTTTT. It codes for CASIRGGQNNEKLFF.

Comment on this clone: Other DNA variants within this sample encode the same CDR3. The V gene is TRBV6-5, the J gene TRBJ2-7, with a possible D match to TRBD2 (5 bases). The CDR3 spans 11 residues. CDR1 and CDR2 from the germline V gene are MNHEY and SVGAGI. V lost 2 bases, J lost 6 bases, and 5 bases lay in between. This CDR3 is CASSYGSEQYF. CDR3 DNA sequence: TGTGCCAGCAGTTACGGGAGCGAGCAGTACTTC.

The V call is TRBV30, the J call TRBJ2-7; 9 bases fit TRBD1. CDR3 length: 18 amino acids. The germline gives CDR1 GTSNPN, CDR2 SVGIG (reference sequence). Losses at the gene ends were 2 bases for V and 1 base for J; bases not matched to a gene: 15. The DNA of the CDR3 is TGTGCCTGGAGTTTCAGTCGGTCCGGGACAGGGCCGTCCTACGAGCAGTACTTC. Its translation is CAWSFSRSGTGPSYEQYF.

Only one count was recorded for this clone. The rearrangement joins TRBV27 to TRBJ2-1; 7 bases line up with TRBD1. Germline V lookup: CDR1 MNHEY, CDR2 SMNVEV (reference sequence). This CDR3 contains 16 residues. With V trimmed by 6 bases and J by 4 bases, 12 bases remained unmatched. The DNA of the CDR3 is TGTGCCAGCAGCCAATGGACCGGGACAGTTTACAATGAGCAGTTCTTC. Protein sequence: CASSQWTGTVYNEQFF.